This T cell receptor (beta chain) was sequenced during a study of cytomegalovirus exposure and HLA in healthy donors. On the study more broadly: Earlier, 100 million to 130 million unique TCR beta sequences were recovered from 200 million or so T cells by an analysis.

Amplification used 60 Vbeta primers and 13 Jbeta primers. The repertoire was sequenced with immunoSEQ multiplex PCR; TCRdb's copy has only in-frame clones and lacks some. The repertoire includes about 160,000 clones, roughly four fifths of them detected once, and roughly 0.99% sits in the top ten. In its sample, this clone was seen a few times. CDR1 and CDR2 from the germline V gene are SGHVS and FQNEAQ. The CDR3 length is 16 residues. V was clipped by 1 base and J by 2 bases; unmatched bases: 4. Sequenced sample: PBMCs. The TCR originated in a woman aged 40-49 years in good health and CMV-seronegative. The gene calls are TRBV7-8 and TRBJ2-2; 7 bases align to TRBD1. The CDR3 DNA reads as TGTGCCAGCAGCTTAGGGATAGGGGGCAACACCGGGGAGCTGTTTTTT. This translates into CASSLGIGGNTGELFF.